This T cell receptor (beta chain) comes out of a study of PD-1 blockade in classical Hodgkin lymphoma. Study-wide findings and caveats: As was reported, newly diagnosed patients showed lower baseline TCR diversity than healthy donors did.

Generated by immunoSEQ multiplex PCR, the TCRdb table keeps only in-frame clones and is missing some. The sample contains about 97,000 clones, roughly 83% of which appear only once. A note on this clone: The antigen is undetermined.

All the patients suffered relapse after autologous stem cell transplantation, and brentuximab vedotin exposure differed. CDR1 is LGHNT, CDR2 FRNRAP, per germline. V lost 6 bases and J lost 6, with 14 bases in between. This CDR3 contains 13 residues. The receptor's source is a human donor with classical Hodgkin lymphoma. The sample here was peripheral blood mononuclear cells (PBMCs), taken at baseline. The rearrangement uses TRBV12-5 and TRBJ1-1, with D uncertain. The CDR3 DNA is TGTGCTAGTGGCCTGGGGTGGGTTGCTGAAGCTTTCTTT. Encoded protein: CASGLGWVAEAFF.